The 22 T cell receptor beta chains in this list originate from one sample, sequenced in a study of blood T cell repertoires in COVID-19. Data came from immunoSEQ multiplex PCR; TCRdb stores just in-frame clones and leaves some out. This sample has 210,000 or so clones, with roughly 79% found just once. Sequenced input: PBMCs or T cells enriched from blood (not recorded which). These receptors all stem from a woman in her 50s with acute COVID-19.

The chain carries TRBV7-2 and TRBJ2-1; 8 nucleotides match TRBD1. Germline V CDR1 and CDR2: SGHTA, FQGNSA. CDR3 size: 13 residues. J lost 5 bases, V lost 4 bases, and 1 base had no gene match. The CDR3 reads CASSWTGNNEQFF. CDR3 sequence (DNA): TGTGCCAGCAGCTGGACAGGGAACAATGAGCAGTTCTTC.

This clone was recorded a few times. This chain links TRBV3-1 (or the pseudogene TRBV3-2) with TRBJ2-1; TRBD1 aligns across 7 bases. The CDR3 contains 13 residues. Germline assignment: CDR1 LGHDT and CDR2 YNNKEL (reference sequence). The trim removed 4 bases at V and 9 bases at J, leaving 6 bases unmatched. This chain's CDR3 is CASSRTGLGEQFF. CDR3 sequence (DNA): TGTGCCAGCAGCCGGACAGGTCTTGGTGAGCAGTTCTTC.

This clone showed up just a few times. The J gene is TRBJ2-2, the V gene TRBV6-4, with TRBD2 matching 8 bases. Trimming took 4 bases from V and 5 from J; bases not matched to a gene: 0. Germline values: CDR1 MRHNA, CDR2 SNTAGT. The CDR3 covers 13 residues. The CDR3 loop is CASSVAGTGELFF. The CDR3 DNA is TGTGCCAGCAGTGTAGCGGGGACCGGGGAGCTGTTTTTT.

The chain joins TRBV27 to TRBJ2-5, with 7 bases that match TRBD2. Germline V CDR1 and CDR2: MNHEY, SMNVEV (reference sequence). CDR3 length: 15 residues. With V trimmed by 4 bases and J by 4 bases, 9 bases remained unmatched. CDR3 nucleotide sequence: TGTGCCAGCAGTTGGACGCCCTCGGGAGGAGAGACCCAGTACTTC. This sequence encodes CASSWTPSGGETQYF.

The genes are TRBV4-3 and TRBJ2-7, with TRBD2 matching 11 bases. Trimming took 5 bases from V and 7 from J; bases not matched to a gene: 10. From germline, CDR1 is LGHNA and CDR2 YSLEER. The CDR3 sequence is 15 residues long. CDR3 sequence reads: CASSYNLAGGGEQYF. The CDR3 DNA reads TGCGCCAGCAGCTACAATCTAGCGGGAGGCGGAGAGCAGTACTTC.

This chain joins TRBV11-3 and TRBJ2-1; D is uncertain. The CDR3 length is 15 residues. CDR1 SGHNT and CDR2 YENEEA come from the germline V gene. V was pared by 0 bases and J by 4 bases, with 10 bases between. The CDR3 nucleotides are TGTGCCAGCAGCTTAGATGACACCCCTTACAATGAGCAGTTCTTC. Its translation: CASSLDDTPYNEQFF.

J is TRBJ2-2 and V is TRBV5-1, with D possibly being TRBD1 (6 bases). CDR1 is SGHRS, CDR2 YFSETQ, per germline. The CDR3 consists of 16 residues. Trimming took 1 base from V and 7 from J, leaving 17 bases between them. The CDR3 bases are TGCGCCAGCAGCTTGTCTCCAGGGGTTTCGATCGGGGAGCTGTTTTTT. It codes for CASSLSPGVSIGELFF. The whole variable domain, remainder taken from reference TRBV5-1 and TRBJ2-2, is KAGVTQTPRYLIKTRGQQVTLSCSPISGHRSVSWYQQTPGQGLQFLFEYFSETQRNKGNFPGRFSGRQFSNSRSEMNVSTLELGDSALYLCASSLSPGVSIGELFFGEGSRLTVL.

This chain uses TRBV2 with TRBJ2-7; 9 bases line up with TRBD2. V lost 7 bases and J lost 1; bases outside the gene matches: 2. The V gene's germline CDR1 is SNHLY and CDR2 FYNNEI. This CDR3 is 13 amino acids long. The CDR3 region has the DNA TGTGCCAGCAAGCTAGCGGGGTCCTACGAGCAGTACTTC. It specifies CASKLAGSYEQYF.

This chain links TRBV29-1 with TRBJ2-5; D is unclear. Between the trimmed V and J ends, which lost 4 bases and 4 bases, there was a span of 16 bases. The CDR3 runs 14 residues. CDR1 is SQVTM, CDR2 ANQGSEA, per germline. The CDR3 loop is CSVAPWATPETQYF. DNA of the CDR3: TGCAGCGTTGCCCCTTGGGCTACCCCAGAGACCCAGTACTTC.

This clone came up a few times. The chain links TRBV7-2 to TRBJ2-5; D is possibly TRBD1 (7 bases). Germline values: CDR1 SGHTA, CDR2 FQGNSA. Deletions cut 4 bases from V and 7 bases from J, with 13 bases between. The CDR3 spans 13 residues. This CDR3 is CASSSGTAGTQYF. As DNA, the CDR3 is TGTGCCAGCAGCTCGGGGACAGCGGGGACCCAGTACTTC.

This clone came up a few times. The chain has TRBV7-2 and TRBJ1-2; 9 nucleotides match TRBD1. Trimming removed 1 base from V and 6 bases from J; junction bases left unmatched: 9. Germline loops: CDR1 SGHTA, CDR2 FQGNSA. The CDR3 extends over 16 amino acids. CDR3 sequence reads: CASSLVEIQGAHGYTF. The CDR3 DNA is TGTGCCAGCAGCTTAGTCGAGATACAGGGGGCTCATGGCTACACCTTC.

This clone was detected once. The rearrangement joins TRBV19 to TRBJ2-1; TRBD2 matches at 9 bases. Germline V gene lookup returns CDR1 LNHDA and CDR2 SQIVND (reference sequence). The CDR3 is made up of 15 amino acids. Germline trimming cut 5 bases from V and 8 bases from J; bases unmatched to any gene: 10. In DNA, the CDR3 is TGTGCCAGTAGTCCCGGGTCTAGCGGGGCAGATGAGCAGTTCTTC. Encoded protein: CASSPGSSGADEQFF.

This sequence joins TRBV6-2 or TRBV6-3 and TRBJ1-1; no clear D. Deletions cut 5 bases from V and 5 bases from J, with 9 bases between. The length of the CDR3 is 12 residues. CDR1 is MNHEY and CDR2 is SVGEGT in the germline V gene. The CDR3 DNA sequence: TGTGCCAGCAGTGAGGACTGGACTGAAGCTTTCTTT. Translating gives CASSEDWTEAFF.

The rearrangement joins TRBV18 to TRBJ2-3; a weak D match, TRBD1 (6 bases). The germline V gene has CDR1 KGHSH and CDR2 LQKENI. The CDR3 is 13 residues long. V lost 5 bases and J lost 4, with 10 bases in between. The CDR3 reads CASSAQGADTQYF. The CDR3 bases are TGTGCCAGCTCAGCACAGGGAGCAGATACGCAGTATTTT.

This clone showed up just once. This CDR3 is CASSSGQGAGYTF. Here the CDR3 DNA reads TGCGCCAGCAGCTCCGGACAGGGGGCTGGCTACACCTTC. The chain uses TRBV5-1 and TRBJ1-2; 11 bases align to TRBD1. This CDR3 region has 13 residues. Germline V CDR1 and CDR2: SGHRS, YFSETQ. V lost 3 bases and J lost 7; bases outside the gene matches: 2.

The chain couples TRBV24-1 to TRBJ1-2, with a tentative D call TRBD1 (6 bases). Germline-derived CDR1 and CDR2 are KGHDR and SFDVKD. Trimming removed 9 bases at V and 2 bases at J, with 9 bases between. There are 12 residues in the CDR3. The CDR3 sequence: CATSTGNYGYTF. CDR3 in DNA: TGTGCCACCTCAACAGGGAACTATGGCTACACCTTC.

This chain uses TRBV10-3 with TRBJ1-3; 7 positions agree with TRBD1. Trimming removed 8 bases from V and 0 bases from J; junction bases left unmatched: 1. This CDR3 is 13 amino acids long. CDR1 is ENHRY and CDR2 is SYGVKD in the germline V gene. The CDR3 region has the DNA TGTGCCATCGGACAGGTCTCTGGAAACACCATATATTTT. This translates into CAIGQVSGNTIYF.

CDR3 residues: CAISAGLAGDTQYF. Written as DNA, the CDR3 is TGTGCCATCAGTGCGGGACTAGCTGGAGATACGCAGTATTTT. The chain uses TRBV10-3 and TRBJ2-3; 9 nucleotides line up with TRBD2. The J segment lost 5 bases and the V segment lost 4 bases, leaving 4 bases of the junction unmatched. The CDR3 runs 14 residues. Germline CDR1 and CDR2: ENHRY and SYGVKD.

This rearrangement joins TRBV5-1 to TRBJ2-6; 7 nucleotides match TRBD1. Germline assignment: CDR1 SGHRS and CDR2 YFSETQ. The CDR3 totals 17 residues. V was pared by 4 bases and J by 0 bases, with 7 bases of the junction left unmatched. The CDR3 loop is CASSPRDSNSGANVLTF. In DNA, the CDR3 is TGCGCCAGCAGCCCCCGGGACAGCAACTCTGGGGCCAACGTCCTGACTTTC.

V gene TRBV7-2 combines with J gene TRBJ1-5; 9 positions agree with TRBD1. J lost 8 bases, V lost 5 bases, and 4 bases had no gene match. The germline V gene has CDR1 SGHTA and CDR2 FQGNSA. The CDR3 is made up of 13 amino acids. The CDR3 sequence is CASSPDRGEPQHF. Written as DNA, the CDR3 is TGTGCCAGCAGCCCGGACAGGGGTGAGCCCCAGCATTTT.

V and J are TRBV9 and TRBJ1-2, with TRBD1 matching 7 bases. This CDR3 is 12 amino acids long. J lost 2 bases, V lost 8 bases, and 3 bases had no gene match. Germline V gives CDR1 SGDLS, CDR2 YYNGEE. For the CDR3, the DNA is TGTGCCAGTCTCAGGGGGAACTATGGCTACACCTTC. The encoded protein is CASLRGNYGYTF.

V gene TRBV15 combines with J gene TRBJ2-7; possibly TRBD2 for D (6 bases). Germline V gene sequence: CDR1 LNHNV, CDR2 YYDKDF (reference sequence). The CDR3 runs 15 residues. The V end lost 0 bases, the J end lost 5 bases, and 14 bases lay between the germline ends. CDR3 nucleotides: TGTGCCACCAGCAGAGATCCCGGAGGGGAGGACGAGCAGTACTTC. It encodes CATSRDPGGEDEQYF.